The 5 T cell receptor beta chains below all came from one sample that was sequenced in a study of low-dose radiotherapy and immunotherapy resistance in tumors. Alpha and beta chains were covered, as first-strand cDNA relied on TRAV- and TRBV-specific primers. Both a constant-region primer and a V-primer adapter served to amplify TCRs across 15 to 20 PCR cycles. TCRdb independently ran MiXCR on the reads; one entry per CDR3 protein. Of about 97,000 distinct CDR3 sequences detected, less than 25% appear once; the ten largest clones hold about 4%. The sample's time point: after trial treatment. Specified treatment: LDRT plus nivolumab, ipilimumab, low-dose cyclophosphamide and aspirin (RACIN trial). The specimen was PBMCs, collected after low-dose radiotherapy plus immunotherapy. Receptors were obtained from a male donor with prostate cancer.

This clonotype was seen ten or more times. The chain joins TRBV12-3 or TRBV12-4 to TRBJ1-2, with 9 bases identical to TRBD1. The CDR3 covers 13 residues. Trimming cost V 5 bases and J 7 bases; bases outside gene matches: 5. CDR3 bases: TGTGCCAGCAGTAGGGACAGGGTCTCTGGCTACACCTTC. This codes for CASSRDRVSGYTF.

This clonotype was counted only a few times. The chain combines TRBV6-2 or TRBV6-3 with TRBJ2-2, with D possibly TRBD2 on 5 matching bases. In germline, CDR1 is MNHEY, CDR2 SVGEGT. The CDR3 is 15 amino acids. V gave up 8 bases and J gave up 0 bases, with 13 bases separating them. The CDR3 sequence is CASVWRSPNTGELFF. The CDR3 region has the DNA TGTGCCAGCGTTTGGAGGTCTCCGAACACCGGGGAGCTGTTTTTT.

The J gene is TRBJ2-7, the V gene TRBV9; 10 bases are shared with TRBD2. This CDR3 is 16 amino acids long. J gave up 7 bases and V 0 bases, and 10 bases lay outside the gene matches. In germline, CDR1 is SGDLS, CDR2 YYNGEE. CDR3 nucleotide sequence: TGTGCCAGCAGCGTAGAGGCTAGCGGGGGATACAATGAGCAGTACTTC. This sequence encodes CASSVEASGGYNEQYF. The full variable domain, in which reference TRBV9 and TRBJ2-7 provide the parts outside the CDR3, is DSGVTQTPKHLITATGQRVTLRCSPRSGDLSVYWYQQSLDQGLQFLIQYYNGEERAKGNILERFSAQQFPDLHSELNLSSLELGDSALYFCASSVEASGGYNEQYFGPGTRLTVT.

At least ten counts were recorded for this clonotype. The chain is built from TRBV14 and TRBJ1-4, with TRBD1 matching 7 bases. Per the germline V gene, CDR1 is SGHDN and CDR2 is FVKESK. The CDR3 is 14 amino acids. Losses at the gene ends were 3 bases for V and 7 bases for J; bases not matched to a gene: 5. The CDR3 DNA is TGTGCCAGCAGCCAGGGACAGCCTTTTGAAAAACTGTTTTTT. Protein product: CASSQGQPFEKLFF. The variable domain in full, completed from reference TRBV14 and TRBJ1-4, reads EAGVTQFPSHSVIEKGQTVTLRCDPISGHDNLYWYRRVMGKEIKFLLHFVKESKQDESGMPNNRFLAERTGGTYSTLKVQPAELEDSGVYFCASSQGQPFEKLFFGSGTQLSVL.

Many counts were recorded for this clonotype. The gene calls are TRBV12-3 or TRBV12-4 and TRBJ2-3, with 8 nucleotides matching TRBD2. V dropped 4 bases and J dropped 3; count of bases not matched to a gene: 3. CDR3 length: 14 amino acids. CDR3 region: CASSYSGGTDTQYF. CDR3 DNA: TGTGCCAGCAGTTACAGCGGGGGAACAGATACGCAGTATTTT.